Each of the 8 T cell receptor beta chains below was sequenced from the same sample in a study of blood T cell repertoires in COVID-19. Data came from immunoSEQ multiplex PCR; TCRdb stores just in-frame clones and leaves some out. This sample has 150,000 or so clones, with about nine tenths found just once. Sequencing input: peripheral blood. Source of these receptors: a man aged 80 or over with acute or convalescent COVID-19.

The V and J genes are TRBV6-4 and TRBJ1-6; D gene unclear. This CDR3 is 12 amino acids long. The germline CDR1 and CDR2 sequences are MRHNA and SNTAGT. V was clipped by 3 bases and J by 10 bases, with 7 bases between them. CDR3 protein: CASSEGTSPLHF. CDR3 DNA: TGTGCCAGCAGTGAGGGCACCTCACCCCTCCACTTT.

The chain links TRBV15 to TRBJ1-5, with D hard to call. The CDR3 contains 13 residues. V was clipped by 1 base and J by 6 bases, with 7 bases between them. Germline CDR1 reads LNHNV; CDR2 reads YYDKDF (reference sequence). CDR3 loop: CATSRVKFQPQHF. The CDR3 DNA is TGTGCCACCAGCAGAGTTAAATTTCAGCCCCAGCATTTT.

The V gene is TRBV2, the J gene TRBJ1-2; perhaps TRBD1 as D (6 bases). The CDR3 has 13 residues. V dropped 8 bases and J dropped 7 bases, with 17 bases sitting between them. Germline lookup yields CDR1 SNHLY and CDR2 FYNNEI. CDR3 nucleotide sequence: TGTGCCAGCTGCACACAGGGATTTATTGGCTACACCTTC. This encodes CASCTQGFIGYTF.

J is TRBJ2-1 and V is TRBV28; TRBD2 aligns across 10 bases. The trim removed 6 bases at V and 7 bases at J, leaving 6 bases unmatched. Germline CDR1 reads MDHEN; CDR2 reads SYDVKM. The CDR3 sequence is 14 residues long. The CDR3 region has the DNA TGTGCCAGCAGACTAGCGGGAATTGGTAATGAGCAGTTCTTC. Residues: CASRLAGIGNEQFF.

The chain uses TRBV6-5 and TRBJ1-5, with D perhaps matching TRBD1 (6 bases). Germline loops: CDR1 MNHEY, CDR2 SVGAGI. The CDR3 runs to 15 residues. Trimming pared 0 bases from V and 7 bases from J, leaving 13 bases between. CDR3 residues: CASSYSRQVQQPQHF. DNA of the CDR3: TGTGCCAGCAGTTACTCGAGACAGGTTCAGCAGCCCCAGCATTTT.

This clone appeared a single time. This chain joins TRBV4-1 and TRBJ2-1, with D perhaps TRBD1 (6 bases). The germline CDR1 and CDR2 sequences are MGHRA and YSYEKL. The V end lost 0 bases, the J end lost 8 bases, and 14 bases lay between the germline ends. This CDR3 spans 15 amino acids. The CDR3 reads CASSQDGQGSDEQFF. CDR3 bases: TGCGCCAGCAGCCAAGATGGGCAGGGGTCTGATGAGCAGTTCTTC.

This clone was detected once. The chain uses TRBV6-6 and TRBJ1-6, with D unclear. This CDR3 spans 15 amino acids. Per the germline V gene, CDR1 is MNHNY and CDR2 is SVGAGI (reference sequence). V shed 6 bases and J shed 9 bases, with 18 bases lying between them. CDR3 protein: CASRTTGDLGSPLHF. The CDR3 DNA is TGTGCCAGCAGAACGACTGGAGATTTGGGTTCACCCCTCCACTTT.

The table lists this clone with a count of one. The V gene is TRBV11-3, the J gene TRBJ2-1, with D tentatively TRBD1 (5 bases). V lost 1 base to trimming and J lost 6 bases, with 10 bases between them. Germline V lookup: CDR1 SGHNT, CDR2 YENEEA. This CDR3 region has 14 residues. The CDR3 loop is CASSLVGVRNEQFF. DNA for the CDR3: TGTGCCAGCAGCTTAGTAGGGGTACGCAATGAGCAGTTCTTC. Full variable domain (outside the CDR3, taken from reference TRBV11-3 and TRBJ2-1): EAGVVQSPRYKIIEKKQPVAFWCNPISGHNTLYWYLQNLGQGPELLIRYENEEAVDDSQLPKDRFSAERLKGVDSTLKIQPAELGDSAVYLCASSLVGVRNEQFFGPGTRLTVL.